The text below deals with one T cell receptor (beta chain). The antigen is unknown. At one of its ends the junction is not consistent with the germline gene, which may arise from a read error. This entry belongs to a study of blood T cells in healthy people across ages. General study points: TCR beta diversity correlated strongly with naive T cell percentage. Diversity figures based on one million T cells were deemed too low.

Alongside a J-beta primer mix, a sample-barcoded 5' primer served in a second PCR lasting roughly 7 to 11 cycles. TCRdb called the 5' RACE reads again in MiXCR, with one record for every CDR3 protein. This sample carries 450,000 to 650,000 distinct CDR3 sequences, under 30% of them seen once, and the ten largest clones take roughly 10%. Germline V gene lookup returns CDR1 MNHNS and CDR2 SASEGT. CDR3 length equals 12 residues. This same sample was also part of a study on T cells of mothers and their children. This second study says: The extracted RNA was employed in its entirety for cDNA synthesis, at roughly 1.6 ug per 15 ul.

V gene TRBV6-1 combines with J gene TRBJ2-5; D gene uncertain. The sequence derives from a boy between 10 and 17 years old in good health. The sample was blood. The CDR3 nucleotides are TGTGCCAGCAGTGACAGAAAAGAGACCCAGTGCTTC. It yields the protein CASSDRKETQCF.